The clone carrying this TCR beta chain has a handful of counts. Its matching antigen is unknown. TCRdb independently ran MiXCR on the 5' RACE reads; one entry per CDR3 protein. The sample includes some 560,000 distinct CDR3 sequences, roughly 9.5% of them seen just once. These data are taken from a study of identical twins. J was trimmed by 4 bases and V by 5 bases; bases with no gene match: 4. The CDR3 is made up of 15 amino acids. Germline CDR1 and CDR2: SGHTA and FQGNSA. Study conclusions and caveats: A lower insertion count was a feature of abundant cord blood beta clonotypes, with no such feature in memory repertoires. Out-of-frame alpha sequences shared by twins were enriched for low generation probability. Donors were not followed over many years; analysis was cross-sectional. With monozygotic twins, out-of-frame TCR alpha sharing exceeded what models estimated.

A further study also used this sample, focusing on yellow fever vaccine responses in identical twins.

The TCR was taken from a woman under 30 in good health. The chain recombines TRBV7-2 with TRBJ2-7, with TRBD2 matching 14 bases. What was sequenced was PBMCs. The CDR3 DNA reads TGTGCCAGCAGCCGACTAGCGGGAGGGATTTACGAGCAGTACTTC. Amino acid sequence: CASSRLAGGIYEQYF.